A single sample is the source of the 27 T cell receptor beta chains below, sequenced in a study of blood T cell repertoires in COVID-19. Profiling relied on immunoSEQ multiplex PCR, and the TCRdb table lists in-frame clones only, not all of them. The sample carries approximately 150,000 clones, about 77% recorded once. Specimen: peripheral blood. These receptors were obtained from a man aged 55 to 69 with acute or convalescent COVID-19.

CDR3 sequence (DNA): TGTGCCAGCAGCGGGACAGGTAGCACAGATACGCAGTATTTT. Translation: CASSGTGSTDTQYF. The chain employs TRBV9 and TRBJ2-3; 7 bases are shared with TRBD1. The length of the CDR3 is 14 residues. CDR1 and CDR2 from the germline V gene are SGDLS and YYNGEE. V was clipped by 3 bases and J by 0 bases; unmatched bases: 1.

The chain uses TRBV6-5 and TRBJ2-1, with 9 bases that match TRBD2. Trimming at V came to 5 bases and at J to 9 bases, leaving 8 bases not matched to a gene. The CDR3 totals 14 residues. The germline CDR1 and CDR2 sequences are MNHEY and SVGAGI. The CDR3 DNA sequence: TGTGCCAGCAGTCGACAGTTACTAGCGGGTGAGCAGTTCTTC. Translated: CASSRQLLAGEQFF.

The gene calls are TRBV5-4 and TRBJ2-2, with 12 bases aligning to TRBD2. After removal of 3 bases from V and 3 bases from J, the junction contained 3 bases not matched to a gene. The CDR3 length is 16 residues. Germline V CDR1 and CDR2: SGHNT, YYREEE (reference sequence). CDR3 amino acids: CASSWGLAGYTGELFF. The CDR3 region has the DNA TGTGCCAGCAGCTGGGGACTAGCGGGTTACACCGGGGAGCTGTTTTTT.

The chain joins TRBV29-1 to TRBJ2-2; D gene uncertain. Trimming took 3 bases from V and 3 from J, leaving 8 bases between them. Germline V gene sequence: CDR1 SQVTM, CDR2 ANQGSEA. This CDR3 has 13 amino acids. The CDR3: CSVDPGHTGELFF. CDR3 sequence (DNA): TGCAGCGTTGATCCAGGCCACACCGGGGAGCTGTTTTTT.

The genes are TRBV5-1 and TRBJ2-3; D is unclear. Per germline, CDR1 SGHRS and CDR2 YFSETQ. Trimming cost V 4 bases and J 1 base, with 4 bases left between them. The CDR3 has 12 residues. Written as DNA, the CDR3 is TGCGCCAGCAGCATAGGCACAGATACGCAGTATTTT. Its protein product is CASSIGTDTQYF.

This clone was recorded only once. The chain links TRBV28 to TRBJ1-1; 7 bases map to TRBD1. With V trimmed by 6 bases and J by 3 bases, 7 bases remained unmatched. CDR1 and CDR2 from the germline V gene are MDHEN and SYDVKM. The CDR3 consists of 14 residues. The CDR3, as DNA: TGTGCCAGCAGGGAGACAGGGCGTCACACTGAAGCTTTCTTT. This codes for CASRETGRHTEAFF.

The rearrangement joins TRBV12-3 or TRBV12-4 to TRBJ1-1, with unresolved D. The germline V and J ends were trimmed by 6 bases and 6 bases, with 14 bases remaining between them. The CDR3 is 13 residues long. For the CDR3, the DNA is TGTGCCAGCAGCTTAACGAGCTTTGCTGAAGCTTTCTTT. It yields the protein CASSLTSFAEAFF.

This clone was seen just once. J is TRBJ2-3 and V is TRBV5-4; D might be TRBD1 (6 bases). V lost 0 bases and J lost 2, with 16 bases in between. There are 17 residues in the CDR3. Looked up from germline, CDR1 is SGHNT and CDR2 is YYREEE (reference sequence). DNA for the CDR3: TGTGCCAGCAGCTTGGGAGGGGCTAGGGGGTCCACAGATACGCAGTATTTT. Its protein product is CASSLGGARGSTDTQYF.

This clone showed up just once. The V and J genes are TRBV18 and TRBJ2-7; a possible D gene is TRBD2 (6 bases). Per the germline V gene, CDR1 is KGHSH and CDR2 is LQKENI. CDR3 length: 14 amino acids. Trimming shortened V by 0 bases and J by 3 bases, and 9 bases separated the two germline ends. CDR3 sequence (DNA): TGTGCCAGCTCACCACCGGGCGGGGTCTACGAGCAGTACTTC. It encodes CASSPPGGVYEQYF.

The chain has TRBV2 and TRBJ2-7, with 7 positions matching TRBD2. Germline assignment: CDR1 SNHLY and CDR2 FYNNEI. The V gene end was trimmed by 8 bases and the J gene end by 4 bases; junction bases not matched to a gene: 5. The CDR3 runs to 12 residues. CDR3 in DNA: TGTGCCAGCCGCCAGGGAGGGTACGAGCAGTACTTC. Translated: CASRQGGYEQYF.

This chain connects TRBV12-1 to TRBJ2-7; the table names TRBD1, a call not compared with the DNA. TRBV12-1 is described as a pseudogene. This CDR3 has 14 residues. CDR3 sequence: CASSFDQVKYEQYF. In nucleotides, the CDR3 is TGTGCCAGCAGCTTTGATCAGGTGAAGTACGAGCAGTACTTC.

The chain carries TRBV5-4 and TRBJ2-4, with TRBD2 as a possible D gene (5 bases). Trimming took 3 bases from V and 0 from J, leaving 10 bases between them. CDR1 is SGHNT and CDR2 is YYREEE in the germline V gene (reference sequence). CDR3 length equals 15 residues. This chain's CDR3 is CASSSDEGAKNIQYF. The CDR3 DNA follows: TGTGCCAGCAGCTCCGACGAGGGAGCCAAAAACATTCAGTACTTC.

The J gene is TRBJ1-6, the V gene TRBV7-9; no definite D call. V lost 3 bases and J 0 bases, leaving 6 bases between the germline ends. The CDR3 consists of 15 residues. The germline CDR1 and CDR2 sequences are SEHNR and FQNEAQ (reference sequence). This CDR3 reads CASSLGSSYNSPLHF. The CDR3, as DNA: TGTGCCAGCAGCTTGGGGAGCTCCTATAATTCACCCCTCCACTTT.

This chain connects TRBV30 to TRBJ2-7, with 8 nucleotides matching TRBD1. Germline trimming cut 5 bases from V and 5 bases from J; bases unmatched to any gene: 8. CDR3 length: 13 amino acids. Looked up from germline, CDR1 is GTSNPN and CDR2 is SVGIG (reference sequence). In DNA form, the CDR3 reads TGTGCCTGGGGCCGAGGACAGGGACACGAGCAGTACTTC. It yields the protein CAWGRGQGHEQYF.

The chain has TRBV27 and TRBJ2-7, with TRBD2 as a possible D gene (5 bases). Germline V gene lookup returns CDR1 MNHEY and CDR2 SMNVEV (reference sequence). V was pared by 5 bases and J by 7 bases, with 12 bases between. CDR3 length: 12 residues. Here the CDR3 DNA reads TGTGCCAGCAGTCCGACGGGGTTAGAGCAGTACTTC. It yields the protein CASSPTGLEQYF.

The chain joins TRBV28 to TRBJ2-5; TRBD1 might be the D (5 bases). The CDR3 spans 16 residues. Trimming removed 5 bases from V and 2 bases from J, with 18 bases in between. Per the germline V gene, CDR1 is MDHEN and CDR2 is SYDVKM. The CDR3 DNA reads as TGTGCCAGCAGTCACCGTCAGGGTAGGGGACAAGAGACCCAGTACTTC. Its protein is CASSHRQGRGQETQYF.

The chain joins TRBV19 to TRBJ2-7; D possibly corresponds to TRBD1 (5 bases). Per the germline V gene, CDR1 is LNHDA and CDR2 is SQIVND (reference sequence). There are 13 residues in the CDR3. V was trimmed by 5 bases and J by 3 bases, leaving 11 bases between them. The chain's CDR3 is CASSPAGLYEQYF. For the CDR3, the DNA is TGTGCCAGTAGTCCCGCAGGGCTCTACGAGCAGTACTTC.

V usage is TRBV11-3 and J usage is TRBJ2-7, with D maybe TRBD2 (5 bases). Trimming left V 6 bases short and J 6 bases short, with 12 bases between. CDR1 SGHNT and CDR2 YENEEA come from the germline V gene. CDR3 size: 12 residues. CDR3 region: CASSSGGPEQYF. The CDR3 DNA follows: TGTGCCAGCAGTTCAGGAGGACCCGAGCAGTACTTC.

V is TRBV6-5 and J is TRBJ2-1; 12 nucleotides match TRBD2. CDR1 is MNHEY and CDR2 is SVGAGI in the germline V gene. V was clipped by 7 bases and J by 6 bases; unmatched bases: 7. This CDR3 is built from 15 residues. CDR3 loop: CASNILAGGVNEQFF. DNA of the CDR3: TGTGCCAGCAATATACTAGCGGGAGGCGTCAATGAGCAGTTCTTC.

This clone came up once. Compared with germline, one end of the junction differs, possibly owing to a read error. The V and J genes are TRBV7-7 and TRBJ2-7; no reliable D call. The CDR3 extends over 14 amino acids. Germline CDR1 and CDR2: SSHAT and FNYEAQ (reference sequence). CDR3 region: CASSLVVYSYEQYF. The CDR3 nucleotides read TGTGCCAGCAGTTTAGTTGTATACTCCTACGAGCAGTACTTC.

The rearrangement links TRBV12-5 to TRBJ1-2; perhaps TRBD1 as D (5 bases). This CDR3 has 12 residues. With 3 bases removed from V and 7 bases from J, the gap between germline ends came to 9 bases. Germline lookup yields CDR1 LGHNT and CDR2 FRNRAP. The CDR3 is CASGLNRFGYTF. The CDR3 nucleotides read TGTGCTAGTGGTTTAAACAGGTTTGGCTACACCTTC. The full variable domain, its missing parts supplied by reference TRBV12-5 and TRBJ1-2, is DARVTQTPRHKVTEMGQEVTMRCQPILGHNTVFWYRQTMMQGLELLAYFRNRAPLDDSGMPKDRFSAEMPDATLATLKIQPSEPRDSAVYFCASGLNRFGYTFGSGTRLTVV.

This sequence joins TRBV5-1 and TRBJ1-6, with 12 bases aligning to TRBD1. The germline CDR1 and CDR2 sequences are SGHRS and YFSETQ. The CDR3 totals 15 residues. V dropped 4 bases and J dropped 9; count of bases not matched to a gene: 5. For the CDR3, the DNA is TGCGCCAGCAGCGAGGGACAGGGGGCGGTTTCACCCCTCCACTTT. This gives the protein CASSEGQGAVSPLHF.

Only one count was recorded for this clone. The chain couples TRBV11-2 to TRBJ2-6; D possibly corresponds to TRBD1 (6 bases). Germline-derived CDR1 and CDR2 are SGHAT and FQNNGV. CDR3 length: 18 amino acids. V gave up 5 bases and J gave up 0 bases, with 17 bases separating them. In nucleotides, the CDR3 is TGTGCCAGCAGCATACAGGGTTTTCCGTTCTCTGGGGCCAACGTCCTGACTTTC. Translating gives CASSIQGFPFSGANVLTF.

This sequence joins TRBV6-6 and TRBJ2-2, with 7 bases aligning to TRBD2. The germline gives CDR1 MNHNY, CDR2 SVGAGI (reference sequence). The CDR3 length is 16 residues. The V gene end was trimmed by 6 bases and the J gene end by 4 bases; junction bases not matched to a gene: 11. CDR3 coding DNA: TGTGCCAGCAGACGCCGAGCGGGGACCCGCACCGGGGAGCTGTTTTTT. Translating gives CASRRRAGTRTGELFF.

DNA of the CDR3: TGTGCCAGCAGTTTGTGGGAGACGAACACTGAAGCTTTCTTT. It codes for CASSLWETNTEAFF. The chain recombines TRBV6-2 or TRBV6-3 with TRBJ1-1; D remains ambiguous. Trimming took 4 bases from V and 1 from J, leaving 10 bases between them. CDR1 and CDR2 from the germline V gene are MNHEY and SVGEGT. The length of the CDR3 is 14 residues.

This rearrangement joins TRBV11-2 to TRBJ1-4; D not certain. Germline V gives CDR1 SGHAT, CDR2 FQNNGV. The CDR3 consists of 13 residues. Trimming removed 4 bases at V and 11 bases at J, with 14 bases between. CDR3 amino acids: CASSSGLVGKLFF. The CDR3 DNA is TGTGCCAGCAGCTCTGGACTGGTCGGTAAACTGTTTTTT.

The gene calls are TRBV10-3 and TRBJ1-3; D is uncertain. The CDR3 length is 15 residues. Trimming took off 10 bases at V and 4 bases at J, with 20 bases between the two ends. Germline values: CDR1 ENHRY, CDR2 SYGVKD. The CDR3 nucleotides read TGTGCCACGGGAGTTGCGGGAACTGGGGGAAACACCATATATTTT. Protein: CATGVAGTGGNTIYF.